This T cell receptor beta chain comes out of a study of siplizumab effects on memory and regulatory T cells. Study-wide points: A minor fraction of alloreactive clones, and no more, mapped to unstimulated subsets. Naive T cells looked more diverse than memory cells, and they looked like major contributors to the alloresponse.

Per sample, 90,000 to 100,000 TCR templates were assayed. Produced via immunoSEQ multiplex PCR; TCRdb's table is partial and in-frame only. The data show about 100,000 clones, approximately 90% seen once. This clone occurred once. Its antigen is still unknown. This receptor was taken from a human donor in good health. The sequencing sample was made of CD4+ T cells sorted from blood.

CDR3 in amino acids: CASSPTRTSYEQYF. The CDR3 coding sequence is TGTGCCAGCAGCCCTACCCGGACGTCCTACGAGCAGTACTTC. The V call is TRBV27, the J call TRBJ2-7; the D is unclear. The CDR3 is 14 residues long. V lost 6 bases and J lost 1, with 13 bases in between. Germline CDR1 MNHEY, CDR2 SMNVEV (reference sequence).